This T cell receptor beta chain was recorded in a study of identical twins. Study outcomes and limitations: Cross-sectional statistics underpinned the conclusions; the same donors were not followed. Twins shared out-of-frame alpha sequences with excess low generation probability.

The CDR3 consists of 16 residues. The V gene end was trimmed by 0 bases and the J gene end by 10 bases; junction bases not matched to a gene: 7. Germline CDR1 LGHNA, CDR2 YSLEER. In its sample, this clonotype was seen a few times. Antigen: not known. TCRdb ran MiXCR on the 5' RACE reads and lists one entry per CDR3 protein. The data hold more than 200,000 distinct CDR3 sequences, with over 12% observed a single time. The donor group consisted entirely of healthy Caucasians. The source of this sequence is a woman aged 18-30 years in good health. Sample: memory (CD45RO+) T cells sorted from blood. The rearrangement links TRBV4-3 to TRBJ2-1; TRBD2 matches at 12 bases. CDR3 bases: TGCGCCAGCAGCCAAGAGCCTAGCGGGAGGGCCAGGGAGCAGTTCTTC. Its protein is CASSQEPSGRAREQFF.